This T cell receptor (beta chain) was recorded in a study of blood T cell repertoires in COVID-19. Turning to the study itself: PBMCs, B-cell-depleted T cells, or T cells provided the cDNA or gDNA that made up the material.

There are 14 residues in the CDR3. V gave up 3 bases and J gave up 4 bases; unmatched junction bases: 4. The germline V gene encodes CDR1 KGHSH and CDR2 LQKENI. Source study methods: Reference gene primer amplification gave estimated nucleated cell counts. Assay used: immunoSEQ multiplex PCR; TCRdb lists only in-frame clones, some missing. V and J calls and clone size are given by that table; D and trimming were obtained from the DNA. The repertoire holds about 120,000 clones, 65% to 90% seen once, with approximately 17% in the top ten. This chain joins TRBV18 and TRBJ1-1; 8 bases agree with TRBD1. Source material: peripheral blood. This clonotype was obtained from a woman between 55 and 75 years old with acute or convalescent COVID-19. Here the CDR3 DNA reads TGTGCCAGCTCACCGGACAGGGTAGGCACTGAAGCTTTCTTT. Protein product: CASSPDRVGTEAFF.